Here is one T cell receptor (beta chain) with its context. The CDR3 does not end in the conserved phenylalanine or tryptophan, so this is likely a read error. It is unclear where the CDR3 begins or ends on the DNA, so no DNA is shown, and the CDR3 is as TCRdb lists it. Profiled with immunoSEQ multiplex PCR; TCRdb holds only in-frame clones, not every one. The sample includes approximately 490,000 clones, 75% to 85% of them seen just once. The sample comes from a study of shared T cell receptors in the human thymus. The CDR3 is 11 residues long, counting both termini. CDR1 SGDLS and CDR2 YYNGEE come from the germline V gene. The sample was also linked to a second study, of human thymus T cells. That study adds: The sample donors, healthy Finnish infants, were having corrective surgery for congenital heart defects. Resections from corrective heart surgery provided thymus tissue. Among thymic and blood repertoires, usage of V and J genes appeared biased. Reports from related research described highly overlapping thymic repertoires among unrelated individuals.

This TCR was recovered from a boy in the first two years of life with a congenital heart defect. The chain recombines TRBV9 with TRBJ1-1. Input material: thymocytes. The CDR3: CASTNGETWPL.